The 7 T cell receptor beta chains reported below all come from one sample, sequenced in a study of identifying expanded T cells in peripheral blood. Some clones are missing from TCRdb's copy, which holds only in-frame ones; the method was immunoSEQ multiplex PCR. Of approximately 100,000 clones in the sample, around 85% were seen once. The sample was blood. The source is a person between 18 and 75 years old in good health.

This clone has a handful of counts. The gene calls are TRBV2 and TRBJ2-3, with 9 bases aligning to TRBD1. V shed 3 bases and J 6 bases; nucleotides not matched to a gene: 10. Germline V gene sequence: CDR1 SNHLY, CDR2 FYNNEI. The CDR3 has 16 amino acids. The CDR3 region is CASSDLTGGIGDTQYF. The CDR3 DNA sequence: TGTGCCAGCAGTGATCTGACAGGGGGGATTGGGGATACGCAGTATTTT.

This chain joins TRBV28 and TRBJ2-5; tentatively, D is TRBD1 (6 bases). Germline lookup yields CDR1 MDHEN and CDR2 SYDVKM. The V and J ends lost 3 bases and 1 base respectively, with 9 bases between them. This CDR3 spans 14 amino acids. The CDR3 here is CASSLPDSQETQYF. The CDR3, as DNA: TGTGCCAGCAGTTTGCCGGACAGCCAAGAGACCCAGTACTTC.

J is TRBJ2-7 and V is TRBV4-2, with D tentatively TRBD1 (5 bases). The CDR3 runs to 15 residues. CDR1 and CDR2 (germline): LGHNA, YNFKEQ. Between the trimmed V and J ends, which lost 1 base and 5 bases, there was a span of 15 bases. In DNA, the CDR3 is TGTGCCAGCAGCCAAGCGGGCAGGGTCCTGGACGAGCAGTACTTC. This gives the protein CASSQAGRVLDEQYF.

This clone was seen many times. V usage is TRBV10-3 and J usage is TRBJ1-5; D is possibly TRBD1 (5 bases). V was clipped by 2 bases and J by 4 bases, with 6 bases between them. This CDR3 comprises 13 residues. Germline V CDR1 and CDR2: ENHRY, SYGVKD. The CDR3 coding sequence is TGTGCCATCAGTGAGCCAGGGAATCAGCCCCAGCATTTT. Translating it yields CAISEPGNQPQHF.

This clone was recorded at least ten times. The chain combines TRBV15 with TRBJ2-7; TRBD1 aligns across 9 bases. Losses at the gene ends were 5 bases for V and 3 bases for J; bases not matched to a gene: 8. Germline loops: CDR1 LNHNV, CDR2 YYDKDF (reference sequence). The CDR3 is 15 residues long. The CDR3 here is CATSPTGTGSYEQYF. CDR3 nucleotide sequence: TGTGCCACCAGCCCGACCGGGACAGGGAGCTACGAGCAGTACTTC.

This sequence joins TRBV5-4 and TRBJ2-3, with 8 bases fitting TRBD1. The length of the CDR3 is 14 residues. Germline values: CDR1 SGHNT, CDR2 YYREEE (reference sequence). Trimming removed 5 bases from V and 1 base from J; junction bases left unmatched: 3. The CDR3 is CASRQGAGTDTQYF. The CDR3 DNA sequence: TGTGCCAGCAGGCAGGGGGCTGGCACAGATACGCAGTATTTT.

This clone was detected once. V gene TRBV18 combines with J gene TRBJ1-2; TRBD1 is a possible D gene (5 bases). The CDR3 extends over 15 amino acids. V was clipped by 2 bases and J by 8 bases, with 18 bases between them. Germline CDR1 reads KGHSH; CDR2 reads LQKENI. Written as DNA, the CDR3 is TGTGCCAGCTCACCATTCAGGAGAGACAGATACGGCTACACCTTC. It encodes CASSPFRRDRYGYTF.